The entry below describes one TCR beta chain. What antigen it recognizes has not been identified. Base-call qualities are not available, and no considerably larger clone is one nucleotide away. The CDR3, from cysteine to phenylalanine, totals 16 residues. This entry keeps only the CDR3 DNA: 48 bases, framed from base 1. Taken from the germline V gene, the CDR1 and CDR2 loops are SGHAT and FQNNGV. The junction shows trimming of 1 base on V and 2 bases on J, plus 14 bases between the germline ends. TCR CDR3 regions were amplified from genomic DNA by multiplex PCR using the deep immunoSEQ assay. Extracted genomic DNA from each cell subset was distributed evenly across all wells of several immunoSEQ 96-well plates, and each plate was treated as a replicate. For sorted subsets, each replicate PCR was loaded with approximately 200 ng genomic DNA, equivalent to about 30,000 T cell genomes. The purified libraries were quantified using a Qubit 3.0 fluorometer, sized with a Bioanalyzer 2100, and then quantified again using the KAPA Library Quantification kit. Every immunoSEQ 96-well plate was sequenced on a separate single-read 150-cycle Illumina NextSeq 550 flow cell. Per the original workflow: Because the immunoSEQ output included only junctional sequences and no quality scores, the filtering could not be the same as the filtering used for full-length reads. To assign V/J genes and CDR3, sequences were annotated against IMGT germline references using PyIR, a Python wrapper for IgBLAST v1.9. Any read was removed if the V/J assignment was weak (E-value above 1e-6), the CDR3 was missing, or the read contained stop codons, out-of-frame junctions, or ambiguous translated residues. V3J clonotypes were defined by identical inferred V gene, J gene, and CDR3 amino acid sequence. Percentage overlap between repertoires was calculated by dividing the number of shared unique clonotypes by the size of the smaller repertoire. Richness of each repertoire was evaluated using RTK rarefaction, the Chao1 estimator, and Recon v2.1 estimates of unobserved clonotypes. Generation probabilities were computed with OLGA for all TCRbeta clonotypes obtained by the gDNA method from a few donors. TCRdb carries this immuneACCESS record with in-frame sequences only. Its versions omit some clonotypes, under half of them owing to an unresolved V gene in the studies checked, with the rest unexplained. The DNA was the basis for D and trimming; V, J and clone size are from that table. Within this sample are more than 2 million clones, with about 93% of them counted one time only. Of the sample, less than 2% falls within the top ten clones.

This sample was included in a study of shared clonotypes between healthy human individuals (dated by TCRdb to the early 2020s). For context, the study as a whole: A couple of women and three men aged 18 to 49 years were included in the cohort. For each donor, CD4 naive and CD4 memory were each given three plates, CD8 naive was given two plates, and CD8 memory was given one plate. To estimate repertoire size and how much clonotype sharing occurs between individuals, the study deeply sequenced the blood TCR repertoires of several healthy adults. Libraries were prepared and TCR repertoires were sequenced by different laboratories using diverse techniques, in order to increase sequencing depth and limit assay-specific biases. Each donor's leukapheresis produced roughly between about 0.8 and 8.9 billion PBMCs.

Beyond this particular receptor, the publication reports: Pairwise subsampling led to the expectation that sequencing depth would affect the degree of clonotype sharing among donors. Even with the large sequencing depth, rarefaction of the sorted-subset datasets indicated that sequencing was incomplete. When a handful of donors were compared, the shared fraction of clonotypes was 5% to 6.5% for naive CD4, around 4% for naive CD8, more than 2% for memory CD4, and 0.4% for memory CD8. Because the study included a small number of donors, the genetic and exposure-history diversity represented was limited. Sampling was restricted to blood, and TCR repertoires in tissues likely differ from the TCR repertoires found in blood. Clonotypes shared by all four sorted-subset donors showed higher generation probabilities than non-shared clonotypes. Larger estimated clonotype richness was generally found for naive subsets than for memory subsets.

CD8 naive samples were CD45RO-negative cells positively selected for CCR7, giving a CD45RA+CCR7+ population that excluded TemRA cells. The donors were healthy, HIV-negative adults with no recently reported acute infections or vaccinations. All donors were Caucasian adults living in Nashville, Tennessee, USA. Blood was collected by leukapheresis, and PBMCs were isolated by Ficoll-Histopaque density gradient centrifugation and then cryopreserved in liquid nitrogen vapor phase. Purity and quantity of every magnetically sorted T cell population were checked by analytical flow cytometry. Genomic DNA was isolated from every sorted fraction and measured by UV absorbance on a Nanodrop 2000c.

Material: naive CD8+ T cells from PBMCs. The intended sense of this specimen's cell subset or site label: CD45RA+CCR7+. The chain is made from TRBV11-2 and TRBJ1-2, and the D gene may be TRBD1, 5 bases matching. The TCR originated in a man aged 18 to 30 in good health. Some clones in this sample may be carry-over from other donors' samples. The DNA sequence reads TGTGCCAGCAGCTTAGGACCCGGGGCGGCCAACTATGGCTACACCTTC. Its translation is CASSLGPGAANYGYTF.